This T cell receptor beta chain was captured by sequencing in a study of early T cells in non-severe SARS-CoV-2 infection (dated by TCRdb to 2020 to 2023). For the study in its entirety: Bulk RNA from unsorted whole blood was used for TCR sequencing, so alpha and beta chains could not be paired. Points the paper makes about the study in general: VDJdb matching was skewed toward anti-spike CD8 responses and likely underestimated virus-specific expansions by missing private and CD4 specificities.

This was a case-control study nested in a cohort of healthcare workers in London, UK, who had nasopharyngeal swab PCR tests and blood samples taken every week. Healthcare workers were enrolled in the week of the UK lockdown, from 23 to 31 March 2020, and were followed every week for up to roughly 16 weeks. This clonotype was picked up many times. Its antigen is currently not known. Per-nucleotide qualities are absent, and no much larger clonotype sits a single base away. Library preparation used 5' RACE. Sequencing instrument: NextSeq 500. In the TCR library protocol, unique molecular identifiers were attached to individual cDNA molecules to correct for PCR bias and sequencing error. Both TCR alpha and beta chains were sequenced, and tight co-correlation was observed between alpha and beta sequence abundances in each sample. The original pipeline was this. Decombinator V4 was used to annotate the V gene, J gene and CDR3 of the TCR sequences. Expanded TCRs were defined as changing significantly between any two time points under a Poisson model with p below 0.0001. TCR abundances were normalised to the total number of TCRs sequenced in each sample and reported as counts per million. TRAV1-2 paired with TRAJ12, TRAJ20 or TRAJ33 defined MAIT TCRs, while TRAV10 paired with TRAJ18 defined iNKT TCRs. A search of VDJdb, accessed on 1 November 2021, was run for TCRs annotated to CMV, EBV and SARS-CoV-2, with TCRs annotated for multiple antigens excluded. Clones were called with MiXCR by TCRdb after fastp trimmed the public reads at Q25, and only in-frame beta chains were retained. Identical CDR3 protein sequences are pooled into one entry, listed with their most common genes and DNA. What appears here as the V and J calls and clone size reflects TCRdb's work, not the paper's. In all, the sample holds some 40,000 distinct CDR3 sequences, and over 5% of those were seen once. About 5.7% of the sample goes to the ten largest clones.

The germline V and J ends show losses of 5 bases and 6 bases respectively, and no gene match explains 7 bases of the junction. From its cysteine to its phenylalanine, the CDR3 spans 14 amino acids. The sequence is cut down to CDR3 DNA, 42 bases in frame from base 1. Reading the germline V gene (reference sequence) gives CDR1 DFQATT and CDR2 SNEGSKA. The source of this sequence is an adult who was a healthcare worker with PCR-confirmed SARS-CoV-2 infection or an uninfected control (not recorded which). Material: whole blood, obtained at baseline. This receptor chain uses TRBV20-1 and TRBJ2-1; 10 bases in between match TRBD2. The CDR3 protein is CSALPGLASNEQFF. The bases read TGCAGTGCTCTTCCGGGACTAGCGTCCAATGAGCAGTTCTTC.